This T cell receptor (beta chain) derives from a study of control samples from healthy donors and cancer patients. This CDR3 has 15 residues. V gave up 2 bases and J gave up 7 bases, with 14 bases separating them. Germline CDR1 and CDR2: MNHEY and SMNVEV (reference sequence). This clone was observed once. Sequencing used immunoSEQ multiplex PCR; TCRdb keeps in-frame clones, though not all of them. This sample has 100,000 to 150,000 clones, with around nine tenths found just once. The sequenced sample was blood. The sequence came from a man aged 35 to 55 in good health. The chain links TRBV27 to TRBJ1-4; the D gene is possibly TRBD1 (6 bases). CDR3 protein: CASSLNGGRPEKLFF. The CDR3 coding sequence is TGTGCCAGCAGTTTAAATGGGGGGCGCCCTGAAAAACTGTTTTTT. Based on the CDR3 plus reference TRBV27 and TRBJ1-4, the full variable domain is EAQVTQNPRYLITVTGKKLTVTCSQNMNHEYMSWYRQDPGLGLRQIYYSMNVEVTDKGDVPEGYKVSRKEKRNFPLILESPSPNQTSLYFCASSLNGGRPEKLFFGSGTQLSVL.